This T cell receptor beta chain was recovered during a study of blood T cell repertoires in COVID-19. Study as a whole: Sites in the United States, Italy and Spain provided acute and convalescent COVID-19 samples.

In the authors' workflow: Estimates of nucleated cell counts were drawn from the amplification of reference gene primers. Profiled with immunoSEQ multiplex PCR; TCRdb holds only in-frame clones, not every one. The V and J calls and clone size come from that table; D and trimming were worked out from the DNA. The table lists tens of thousands of clones, 80% to 85% of them singletons. CDR1 SQVTM and CDR2 ANQGSEA come from the germline V gene. The CDR3 consists of 14 residues. V dropped 6 bases and J dropped 4 bases, with 17 bases sitting between them. The source is a man between 25 and 39 years old with COVID-19, enrolled during active disease. The material sequenced was peripheral blood. The V call is TRBV29-1, the J call TRBJ2-3; weak D call: TRBD1 (7 bases). DNA of the CDR3: TGCAGCGTAACACAGGGGACTGGGGCAGATACGCAGTATTTT. Protein product: CSVTQGTGADTQYF.